This T cell receptor delta chain is from a study of gamma-delta chains in newborns, infants, children. The wider study: Microbial exposure reportedly drives polyclonal innate γδ T cell expansion after birth.

About this clone itself: TCRdb's listed protein matches a much larger clone and diverges from this DNA's translation at residue 15, likely through a read error; the protein shown comes from the DNA.

TCRdb used CATT to re-call clones from the reads. The data hold roughly 4,700 delta-chain clones, with about 4% observed a single time. The CDR3 sequence is 16 residues long. Germline V gives CDR1 GEAIGNYY, CDR2 EKD. The TCR comes from a child who was a newborn, infant or young child, either healthy, febrile or measles-vaccinated (not recorded which). The sequencing sample was made of blood. V is TRDV2 and J is TRDJ1, with 9 bases aligning to TRDD3. The CDR3 spells CACDTVLGEGTDKLTF. CDR3 DNA sequence: TGTGCCTGTGACACCGTACTGGGGGAAGGCACCGATAAACTCACCTTT.